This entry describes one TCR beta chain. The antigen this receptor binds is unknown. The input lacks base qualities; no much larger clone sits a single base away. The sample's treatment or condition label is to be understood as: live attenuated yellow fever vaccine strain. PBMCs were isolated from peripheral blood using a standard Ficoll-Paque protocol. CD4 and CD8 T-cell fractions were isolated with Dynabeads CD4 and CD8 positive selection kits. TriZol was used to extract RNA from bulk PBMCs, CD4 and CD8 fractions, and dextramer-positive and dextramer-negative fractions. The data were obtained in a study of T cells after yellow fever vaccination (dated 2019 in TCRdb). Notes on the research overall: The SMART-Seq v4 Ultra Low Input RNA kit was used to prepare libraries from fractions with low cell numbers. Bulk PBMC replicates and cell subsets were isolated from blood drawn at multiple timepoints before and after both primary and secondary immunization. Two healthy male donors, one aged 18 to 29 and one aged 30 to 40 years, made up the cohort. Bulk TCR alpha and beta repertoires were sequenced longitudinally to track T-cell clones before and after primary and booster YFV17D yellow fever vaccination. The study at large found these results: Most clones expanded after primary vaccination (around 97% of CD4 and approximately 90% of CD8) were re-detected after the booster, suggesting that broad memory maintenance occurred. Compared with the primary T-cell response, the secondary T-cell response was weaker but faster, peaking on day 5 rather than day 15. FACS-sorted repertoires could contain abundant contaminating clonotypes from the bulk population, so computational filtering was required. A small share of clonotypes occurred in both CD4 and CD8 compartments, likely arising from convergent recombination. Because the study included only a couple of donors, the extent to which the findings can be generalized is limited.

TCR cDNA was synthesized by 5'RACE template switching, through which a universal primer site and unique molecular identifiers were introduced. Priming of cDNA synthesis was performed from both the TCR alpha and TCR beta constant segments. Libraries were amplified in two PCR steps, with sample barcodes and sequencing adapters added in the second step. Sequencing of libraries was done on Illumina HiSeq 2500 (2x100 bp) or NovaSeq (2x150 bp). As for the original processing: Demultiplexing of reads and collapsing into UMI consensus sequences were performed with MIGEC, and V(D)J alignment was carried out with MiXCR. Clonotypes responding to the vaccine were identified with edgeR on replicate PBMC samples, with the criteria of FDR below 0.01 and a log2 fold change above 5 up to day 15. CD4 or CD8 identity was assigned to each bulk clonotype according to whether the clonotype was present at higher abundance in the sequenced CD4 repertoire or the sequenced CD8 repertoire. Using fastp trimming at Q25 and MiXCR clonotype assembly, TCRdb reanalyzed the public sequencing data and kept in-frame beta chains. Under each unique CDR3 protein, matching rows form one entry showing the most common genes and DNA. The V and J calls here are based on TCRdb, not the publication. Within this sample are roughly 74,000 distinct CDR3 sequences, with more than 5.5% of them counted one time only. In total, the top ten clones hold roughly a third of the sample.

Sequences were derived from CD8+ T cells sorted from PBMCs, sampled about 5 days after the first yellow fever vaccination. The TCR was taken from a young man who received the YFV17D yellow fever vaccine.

The sequenced DNA is TGCGCCAGCAGCCAAGGACAGCTCAACTATGGCTACACCTTC. The translation is CASSQGQLNYGYTF. Recombination connected TRBV4-3 to TRBJ1-2; a tentative D match to TRBD1 spans 5 bases. CDR1 is given as LGHNA and CDR2 as YSLEER, both from the germline V gene. V sheds 1 base and J sheds 2 bases, leaving 8 bases between their ends. Counted from cysteine to phenylalanine, this CDR3 has 14 amino acids. Just CDR3 DNA is preserved here, 42 bases in frame from base 1.